What follows are 30 T cell receptor beta chains derived from one specimen sequenced in a study of shared clonotypes between healthy human individuals. TCRdb's copy holds only in-frame clones and misses some; the assay was immunoSEQ multiplex PCR. The data contain 550,000 to 800,000 clones, 90% of them seen just once; the ten biggest clones take up 34%. Sequencing input: memory CD8+ T cells from PBMCs. The sample's subset: CD45RO+ cells pooled with CCR7-negative TemRA cells. These receptors originate from a man aged 18 to 35 in good health. Some clones in this sample may be carry-over from other donors' samples.

The genes are TRBV19 and TRBJ2-5; 7 bases map to TRBD1. With V trimmed by 3 bases and J by 0 bases, 1 base remained unmatched. CDR3 length equals 14 residues. Germline values: CDR1 LNHDA, CDR2 SQIVND (reference sequence). CDR3 loop: CASSIDRDQETQYF. In DNA, the CDR3 is TGTGCCAGTAGTATCGACAGGGACCAAGAGACCCAGTACTTC.

This CDR3 reads CASSSPIDRNTEAFF. The CDR3, as DNA: TGTGCCAGCAGCTCGCCGATTGACAGGAACACTGAAGCTTTCTTT. The chain is built from TRBV7-9 and TRBJ1-1; tentatively, D is TRBD1 (5 bases). CDR1 and CDR2 from the germline V gene are SEHNR and FQNEAQ (reference sequence). Trimming cost V 4 bases and J 1 base, with 13 bases left between them. This CDR3 comprises 15 residues.

The chain combines TRBV27 with TRBJ2-7; a weak D match, TRBD2 (5 bases). CDR1 MNHEY and CDR2 SMNVEV come from the germline V gene (reference sequence). This CDR3 has 13 residues. V was pared by 5 bases and J by 7 bases, with 15 bases between. The CDR3 region is CASSAAWEREQYF. The DNA of the CDR3 is TGTGCCAGCAGTGCGGCTTGGGAGCGGGAGCAGTACTTC.

The chain joins TRBV4-1 to TRBJ1-5; D uncertain. The CDR3 sequence is 13 residues long. In germline, CDR1 is MGHRA, CDR2 YSYEKL. V was trimmed by 2 bases and J by 7 bases, leaving 9 bases between them. In DNA, the CDR3 is TGCGCCAGCAGCCAAACCGGCAGGCAGCCCCAGCATTTT. Encoded protein: CASSQTGRQPQHF.

This sequence joins TRBV9 and TRBJ2-3; a weak D match, TRBD1 (6 bases). This CDR3 comprises 16 residues. The germline gives CDR1 SGDLS, CDR2 YYNGEE. Trimming pared 0 bases from V and 2 bases from J, leaving 13 bases between. The CDR3 nucleotides read TGTGCCAGCAGCGTAGGGGTCAGGGGATACACAGATACGCAGTATTTT. Its translation: CASSVGVRGYTDTQYF.

This chain connects TRBV7-9 to TRBJ2-3; TRBD1 matches at 7 bases. Germline lookup yields CDR1 SEHNR and CDR2 FQNEAQ (reference sequence). The CDR3 contains 15 residues. V shed 7 bases, J shed 3 bases, and the junction held 10 bases outside the gene matches. The CDR3 coding sequence is TGTGCCAGCACCCTTCCCGACAGGGTGACAGATACGCAGTATTTT. As protein: CASTLPDRVTDTQYF.

The chain carries TRBV20-1 and TRBJ2-7; no clear D gene. V lost 5 bases and J 3 bases, leaving 5 bases between the germline ends. The CDR3 runs to 10 residues. CDR1 is DFQATT and CDR2 is SNEGSKA in the germline V gene (reference sequence). The CDR3 loop reads CSAPDYEQYF. The CDR3 DNA reads as TGCAGTGCTCCTGACTACGAGCAGTACTTC.

The gene calls are TRBV5-1 and TRBJ2-7, with TRBD1 identical over 7 bases. Germline CDR1 and CDR2: SGHRS and YFSETQ. The CDR3 runs 15 residues. V lost 3 bases to trimming and J lost 0 bases; unmatched junction nucleotides: 6. CDR3 DNA sequence: TGCGCCAGCAGCTCGAAACAGGGGTCCTCCTACGAGCAGTACTTC. It encodes CASSSKQGSSYEQYF.

The V call is TRBV27, the J call TRBJ1-4; D may be TRBD1 (5 bases). This CDR3 has 14 amino acids. Germline V gene data show CDR1 as MNHEY and CDR2 as SMNVEV (reference sequence). V was shortened by 10 bases and J by 4 bases, with 16 bases between the two germline ends. The CDR3 nucleotides are TGTGCCACCCAACCCCGGGACGGTAATGAAAAACTGTTTTTT. This gives the protein CATQPRDGNEKLFF.

V usage is TRBV6-6 and J usage is TRBJ1-4; D possibly corresponds to TRBD1 (6 bases). This CDR3 is 16 amino acids long. The germline V and J ends were trimmed by 2 bases and 4 bases, with 14 bases remaining between them. Germline V gene lookup returns CDR1 MNHNY and CDR2 SVGAGI (reference sequence). The DNA of the CDR3 is TGTGCCAGCAGTTACCCCGACAGGACCCTTAATGAAAAACTGTTTTTT. Translating gives CASSYPDRTLNEKLFF.

The rearrangement joins TRBV27 to TRBJ2-1, with TRBD2 matching over 8 bases. V shed 3 bases, J shed 4 bases, and the junction held 20 bases outside the gene matches. CDR3 length: 20 residues. CDR1 is MNHEY and CDR2 is SMNVEV in the germline V gene (reference sequence). CDR3 in amino acids: CASSLEHPGTSSFGYNEQFF. The CDR3 DNA reads as TGTGCCAGCAGTTTGGAGCATCCCGGGACTAGTAGCTTCGGGTACAATGAGCAGTTCTTC.

This clone was counted only a few times. The rearrangement uses TRBV9 and TRBJ2-2; D is undetermined. CDR1 SGDLS and CDR2 YYNGEE come from the germline V gene. The CDR3 consists of 12 residues. V was pared by 2 bases and J by 5 bases, with 4 bases between. The CDR3 protein is CASSVRTGELFF. The CDR3, as DNA: TGTGCCAGCAGCGTCCGGACCGGGGAGCTGTTTTTT.

The table lists this clone with a few counts. DNA of the CDR3: TGTGCCAGCAGTCGGACAATTGCGGACTATGGCTACACCTTC. Translation: CASSRTIADYGYTF. The J gene is TRBJ1-2, the V gene TRBV27; perhaps TRBD1 as D (5 bases). The CDR3 runs 14 residues. In germline, CDR1 is MNHEY, CDR2 SMNVEV (reference sequence). Deletions cut 5 bases from V and 3 bases from J, with 13 bases between.

J is TRBJ1-1 and V is TRBV6-5, with D possibly being TRBD1 (5 bases). The V and J ends lost 3 bases and 4 bases respectively, with 12 bases between them. The CDR3 is 14 residues long. The germline gives CDR1 MNHEY, CDR2 SVGAGI. CDR3 loop: CASSYYDQGTEAFF. As DNA, the CDR3 is TGTGCCAGCAGTTATTATGACCAGGGCACTGAAGCTTTCTTT.

The chain uses TRBV19 and TRBJ2-7; D is unclear. The V gene lost 3 bases and the J gene lost 0 bases, with 12 bases spanning the gap. The length of the CDR3 is 15 residues. Germline CDR1 is LNHDA and CDR2 is SQIVND (reference sequence). The CDR3 DNA follows: TGTGCCAGTAGTATCAGGCACTTAAGCTCCTACGAGCAGTACTTC. It codes for CASSIRHLSSYEQYF.

The rearrangement joins TRBV29-1 to TRBJ1-2; 7 nucleotides match TRBD1. The germline gives CDR1 SQVTM, CDR2 ANQGSEA. J was trimmed by 3 bases and V by 2 bases; bases with no gene match: 9. The CDR3 covers 15 residues. CDR3 in DNA: TGCAGCGTTGAACACCTGGACAGGATCTACTATGGCTACACCTTC. Protein sequence: CSVEHLDRIYYGYTF. The entire variable domain, with the rest obtained from reference TRBV29-1 and TRBJ1-2, is as follows: SAVISQKPSRDICQRGTSLTIQCQVDSQVTMMFWYRQQPGQSLTLIATANQGSEATYESGFVIDKFPISRPNLTFSTLTVSNMSPEDSSIYLCSVEHLDRIYYGYTFGSGTRLTVV.

This clone has just one count. The chain employs TRBV2 and TRBJ1-1, with D uncertain. The CDR3 spans 15 residues. Trimming stripped 1 base from V and 1 base from J, with 10 bases between. Per the germline V gene, CDR1 is SNHLY and CDR2 is FYNNEI. CDR3 protein: CASSEGGRWNTEAFF. As DNA, the CDR3 is TGTGCCAGCAGTGAAGGCGGCAGATGGAACACTGAAGCTTTCTTT. Variable domain in full (rest from reference TRBV2 and TRBJ1-1): EPEVTQTPSHQVTQMGQEVILRCVPISNHLYFYWYRQILGQKVEFLVSFYNNEISEKSEIFDDQFSVERPDGSNFTLKIRSTKLEDSAMYFCASSEGGRWNTEAFFGQGTRLTVV.

The V and J genes are TRBV4-1 and TRBJ2-7; 11 bases are a match to TRBD2. Germline lookup yields CDR1 MGHRA and CDR2 YSYEKL. V was pared by 0 bases and J by 9 bases, with 10 bases of the junction left unmatched. This CDR3 contains 16 residues. The CDR3 bases are TGCGCCAGCAGCCAAGACACAACTAGCGGGAGAAGCGCGCAGTACTTC. As protein: CASSQDTTSGRSAQYF.

This chain links TRBV28 with TRBJ2-1; possible D gene TRBD1, 5 bases. Germline V gives CDR1 MDHEN, CDR2 SYDVKM. The CDR3 extends over 15 amino acids. V lost 6 bases, J lost 0 bases, and 12 bases lay in between. For the CDR3, the DNA is TGTGCCAGCAGCCGCAGGGAAAGCTCCTACAATGAGCAGTTCTTC. Amino acids: CASSRRESSYNEQFF.

V gene TRBV13 combines with J gene TRBJ1-2; no clear D gene. V dropped 10 bases and J dropped 1 base, with 13 bases sitting between them. The V gene's germline CDR1 is PRHDT and CDR2 FYEKMQ (reference sequence). CDR3 length equals 13 residues. The CDR3 DNA is TGTGCCACCCCCTCCCGCAGTAACTATGGCTACACCTTC. Amino acids: CATPSRSNYGYTF.

The rearrangement uses TRBV7-2 and TRBJ2-1; TRBD2 agrees at 9 bases. The trim removed 5 bases at V and 3 bases at J, leaving 5 bases unmatched. The CDR3 totals 15 residues. The germline gives CDR1 SGHTA, CDR2 FQGNSA. The CDR3 DNA is TGTGCCAGCAGCCCCCAGCGGGAGGTCTACAATGAGCAGTTCTTC. The encoded protein is CASSPQREVYNEQFF.

CDR3 protein: CASSPSDGLNTEAFF. CDR3 DNA: TGTGCCAGCTCACCATCTGACGGACTGAACACTGAAGCTTTCTTT. This chain uses TRBV18 with TRBJ1-1; no definite D call. The CDR3 runs 15 residues. CDR1 and CDR2 (germline): KGHSH, LQKENI. The germline V and J ends were trimmed by 2 bases and 0 bases, with 10 bases remaining between them.

This clone showed up many times. The chain links TRBV9 to TRBJ2-3; D unresolved. CDR1 and CDR2 from the germline V gene are SGDLS and YYNGEE. The germline V and J ends were trimmed by 2 bases and 4 bases, with 14 bases remaining between them. CDR3 length: 15 residues. CDR3 loop: CASSVVASGADTQYF. The CDR3 DNA is TGTGCCAGCAGCGTTGTCGCTTCCGGCGCAGATACGCAGTATTTT.

As regards this clone: Other DNA sequences in the same sample also yield this CDR3. The chain carries TRBV9 and TRBJ2-3; 9 bases fit TRBD2. This CDR3 is 15 amino acids long. CDR1 SGDLS and CDR2 YYNGEE come from the germline V gene. V was pared by 0 bases and J by 4 bases, with 3 bases of the junction left unmatched. This CDR3 is CASSVGAGGSDTQYF. The CDR3 DNA follows: TGTGCCAGCAGCGTAGGGGCGGGAGGGTCAGATACGCAGTATTTT.

The chain has TRBV4-1 and TRBJ2-3; no clear D. CDR1 and CDR2 (germline): MGHRA, YSYEKL. The length of the CDR3 is 13 residues. V lost 1 base and J lost 4, with 6 bases in between. The CDR3 loop reads CASSQVPPDTQYF. As DNA, the CDR3 is TGCGCCAGCAGCCAAGTCCCCCCAGATACGCAGTATTTT.

The chain links TRBV30 to TRBJ2-7; D unresolved. V was pared by 0 bases and J by 2 bases, with 8 bases between. CDR3 size: 13 residues. Germline CDR1 and CDR2: GTSNPN and SVGIG (reference sequence). The CDR3 loop is CAWSVGITYEQYF. The CDR3 DNA follows: TGTGCCTGGAGTGTAGGAATTACCTACGAGCAGTACTTC.

The V and J genes are TRBV28 and TRBJ2-1, with TRBD2 identical over 8 bases. Germline CDR1 is MDHEN and CDR2 is SYDVKM. This CDR3 spans 14 amino acids. With 7 bases clipped from V and 12 bases from J, the junction kept 14 bases outside the gene matches. The CDR3: CASTWRTSRDRQFF. CDR3 DNA: TGTGCCAGCACTTGGCGGACTAGCAGAGATCGGCAGTTCTTC.

Only one count was recorded for this clone. The chain uses TRBV7-9 and TRBJ2-7; 9 bases agree with TRBD1. CDR3 size: 15 residues. The germline CDR1 and CDR2 sequences are SEHNR and FQNEAQ (reference sequence). V trimming: 4 bases; J trimming: 5 bases; junction bases outside the gene matches: 9. CDR3 sequence: CASSSTGGYGDEQYF. The CDR3 nucleotides read TGTGCCAGCAGCTCCACAGGGGGCTATGGGGACGAGCAGTACTTC.

This clone was seen a handful of times. The chain couples TRBV4-1 to TRBJ1-1, with TRBD1 matching over 7 bases. The V segment lost 0 bases and the J segment 3 bases; nucleotides outside the gene matches: 7. Germline V gene data show CDR1 as MGHRA and CDR2 as YSYEKL. This CDR3 has 16 residues. Here the CDR3 reads CASSQDEETGHTEAFF. Here the CDR3 DNA reads TGCGCCAGCAGCCAAGATGAAGAGACAGGGCACACTGAAGCTTTCTTT.

The V call is TRBV13, the J call TRBJ2-7; D is possibly TRBD2 (7 bases). V was cut by 5 bases and J by 3 bases, with 17 bases left in between. CDR1 and CDR2 (germline): PRHDT, FYEKMQ (reference sequence). This CDR3 has 15 amino acids. The CDR3 nucleotides are TGTGCCAGCAGCCTCGAAGGGGGAGGGAACTACGAGCAGTACTTC. Its translation: CASSLEGGGNYEQYF. Together with reference TRBV13 and TRBJ2-7, the CDR3 gives the full variable domain: AAGVIQSPRHLIKEKRETATLKCYPIPRHDTVYWYQQGPGQDPQFLISFYEKMQSDKGSIPDRFSAQQFSDYHSELNMSSLELGDSALYFCASSLEGGGNYEQYFGPGTRLTVT.